The following is a T cell receptor beta chain sequence with its context. The sample is drawn from a study of cytomegalovirus exposure and HLA in healthy donors. The CDR3 has 14 amino acids. The V segment lost 1 base and the J segment 8 bases; nucleotides outside the gene matches: 6. CDR1 is MGHRA, CDR2 YSYEKL, per germline. Profiling relied on immunoSEQ multiplex PCR, and the TCRdb table lists in-frame clones only, not all of them. The repertoire has 150,000 to 200,000 clones, 80% to 90% of them found once; the top ten carry more than 1.3%. Sequenced material: PBMCs. The clonotype originates from a woman aged 25 to 39 in good health and CMV-seronegative. This chain joins TRBV4-1 and TRBJ1-2; 8 bases align to TRBD1. The CDR3 DNA is TGCGCCAGCAGCCAAGGGACAGGGCGGTCGGGCTACACCTTC. Its protein is CASSQGTGRSGYTF.